This TCR beta chain is drawn from a study of blood T cells in healthy people across ages (dated by TCRdb to the mid-2010s). Context from the whole study: Template switching captured roughly one uniquely barcoded TCR beta cDNA molecule per two T cells in model experiments. To track age-related changes in TCR beta repertoire diversity, the study relied on deep sequencing normalized with unique cDNA molecular identifiers. Four age groups were formed from the donors: young (average about 16 years), middle-aged (approximately 39), aged (62) and long-lived (around 80). The study analyzed two additional independent replicas of 1 million unique cDNA reads from the same blood draw for two donors, one aged 18 to 30 and one aged 80 or older. To avoid experimental bias, donors of different ages were spread randomly across the sequencing lanes. Results and caveats for the whole study, not just this receptor: As age increased, observed TCR beta diversity per million T cells dropped in a roughly linear way, and a significant reduction was already evident by age approximately 40. Donor CMV infection status was unknown, potentially confounding age-related changes in expanded clonotypes. Estimates of total diversity based on one million sequenced T cells were regarded as lower bounds and as underestimates. Conclusive comparison of naive and antigen-experienced compartments was prevented by the profiling of bulk unsorted PBMCs. The long-lived group showed more naive CD4+ T cells, fewer expanded clones and increased TCR diversity than the aged group, suggesting age selection. There was a strong correlation between observed TCR beta diversity and the percentage of naive T cells measured by flow cytometry.

Library preparation used 5' RACE. TCRdb shows the sequencer as Illumina HiSeq 2500. A second about 7 to 11 cycle PCR used a sample-barcoded 5' primer and a J-beta primer mix. A template-switch 5' adaptor carrying 12 random nucleotides introduced a unique molecular identifier onto each TCR beta cDNA molecule. Each sample yielded at least 2.5 million CDR3-containing paired-end reads. All of the RNA was converted into first-strand cDNA using the Mint cDNA synthesis kit, with a TRBC-specific oligonucleotide serving as the primer. Following uracil-DNA glycosylase treatment, all cDNA underwent a first 18-cycle PCR with the universal primers M1SS and BC2_uni_R. The authors' pipeline ran thus. Normalization of each sample was performed by random selection of 1 million high-quality reads, each carrying a distinct molecular identifier. Instead of being binned into consensus sequences, reads with shared molecular identifiers were discarded. MiTCR, set to a Q25 quality threshold and the strictest error-elimination algorithm, was used for CDR3 identification, clonotype clustering and error correction. A nonparametric unseen species model with Euler transformation was used to estimate lower-bound total TCR beta diversity. In TCRdb, the public reads were trimmed at Q25 with fastp and aligned with MiXCR, with productive beta chains retained. Records with the same CDR3 protein are collapsed into one entry carrying the most frequent genes and DNA. For this entry, the V and J calls and clone size follow TCRdb and not the study's own pipeline. This sample holds roughly 2 million distinct CDR3 sequences; just under 50% were observed only once. Over 2% of the sample rests with the top ten.

The roughly 39 donors, aged about 6 to 100 years, were systemically healthy Caucasian individuals from Russia. Approximately 9 milliliters of peripheral blood were collected from each donor into EDTA-treated Vacutainer tubes. Ficoll-Paque density-gradient centrifugation was used to isolate PBMCs, with at least 6.5 million per sample. Trizol reagent was used to extract total RNA from the PBMCs, yielding at least 6 micrograms per sample. For every donor, an aliquot of PBMCs went through flow cytometry to measure the percentages of naive CD45RAhigh/CD27high T cells. This clonotype has just a few counts. The target of this receptor is not known. No clone much larger than this one lies a single base away; base qualities are absent. The CDR3, cysteine through phenylalanine, is 16 amino acids long. Only CDR3 DNA remains: 48 bases, in frame from the first base. Germline trimming: 4 bases from V, 5 bases from J; junction bases outside gene matches: 7. Sequences LNHNV (CDR1) and YYDKDF (CDR2) are obtained from the germline V gene (reference sequence).

The V and J segments used are TRBV15 and TRBJ2-1; TRBD2 fits 11 bases in the junction. The clonotype comes from a middle-aged woman in good health. Sequenced sample: blood. The CDR3 loop reads CATSTDSGGEDNEQFF. The bases read TGTGCCACCAGCACAGATAGCGGGGGGGAGGACAATGAGCAGTTCTTC. The full variable domain, completed from the reference TRBV15 and TRBJ2-1 proteins outside the CDR3, reads DAMVIQNPRYQVTQFGKPVTLSCSQTLNHNVMYWYQQKSSQAPKLLFHYYDKDFNNEADTPDNFQSRRPNTSFCFLDIRSPGLGDTAMYLCATSTDSGGEDNEQFFGPGTRLTVL.